This T cell receptor (beta chain) was obtained from a study of OX40 agonist ivuxolimab in advanced cancers. Whole-study results and caveats: At doses 0.1 to 3.0 mg/kg, CD4+ and CD8+ clones expanded.

Patients were excluded for autoimmune disease history or systemic immunosuppression. As to this clone: Its antigen is not identified.

Using immunoSEQ multiplex PCR, the repertoire was profiled, and TCRdb retains in-frame clones only, with some absent. Among some 45,000 clones, 70% to 85% were seen once, and the ten largest hold roughly 2.6%. The CDR3 loop spans 14 amino acids. J lost 11 bases, V lost 0 bases, and 8 bases had no gene match. Germline CDR1 MNHEY, CDR2 SVGAGI. Sequences were derived from CD4+ or CD8+ T cells sorted from blood, sampled in a trial of the OX40 agonist ivuxolimab. This TCR was sampled from an adult with an advanced solid tumor such as melanoma, head and neck, liver or kidney cancer. V usage is TRBV6-5 and J usage is TRBJ1-1, with 8 bases fitting TRBD1. The CDR3 DNA sequence: TGTGCCAGCAGTTACTCGACAGGGGCAATAACGGCTTTCTTT. This encodes CASSYSTGAITAFF.